What follows are 26 T cell receptor beta chains derived from one specimen sequenced in a study of human T cells and chemical hapten exposure. TCRdb re-derived calls from the RACE reads in MiXCR, one entry per CDR3 protein. The table shows approximately 260,000 distinct CDR3 sequences, with about 9% occurring only once. Time point here: pre-sensitization, week 0. Described treatment: therapeutic diphenylcyclopropenone sensitization with weekly scalp DPC. This material consisted of whole blood, taken in connection with sensitization to the hapten diphenylcyclopropenone (DPC). These receptor sequences come from a woman in her thirties or forties with alopecia areata. Some clones in this sample may be carry-over from other donors' samples.

In this sample, this clonotype turned up many times. The V gene is TRBV6-2 or TRBV6-3, the J gene TRBJ1-5; 10 nucleotides agree with TRBD1. The length of the CDR3 is 17 residues. J lost 9 bases, V lost 7 bases, and 18 bases had no gene match. Germline-derived CDR1 and CDR2 are MNHEY and SVGEGT. CDR3 DNA: TGTGCCAGCACTGAAAGTTACGGGACAGGGGTAGCACTGCCCCAGCATTTT. It is translated as CASTESYGTGVALPQHF.

This clonotype was recorded many times. This chain's CDR3 is CASSLAGASGNTIYF. CDR3 coding DNA: TGTGCCAGCAGTTTGGCAGGAGCCTCTGGAAACACCATATATTTT. The V gene is TRBV12-3 or TRBV12-4, the J gene TRBJ1-3, with unresolved D. This CDR3 spans 15 amino acids. Trimming shortened V by 3 bases and J by 0 bases, and 9 bases separated the two germline ends.

The gene calls are TRBV20-1 and TRBJ2-3; the D is unclear. Germline V CDR1 and CDR2: DFQATT, SNEGSKA (reference sequence). The CDR3 consists of 14 residues. Deletions cut 6 bases from V and 0 bases from J, with 13 bases between. This CDR3 reads CSATPISSTDTQYF. CDR3 coding DNA: TGCAGTGCCACCCCGATATCTAGCACAGATACGCAGTATTTT.

This clonotype has a handful of counts. The rearrangement uses TRBV6-2 or TRBV6-3 and TRBJ1-5; unclear D gene. This CDR3 has 13 residues. Between the trimmed V and J ends, which lost 8 bases and 0 bases, there was a span of 8 bases. CDR1 and CDR2 (germline): MNHEY, SVGEGT. The CDR3 nucleotides read TGTGCCAGCGGCCGGGATAGCAATCAGCCCCAGCATTTT. This translates into CASGRDSNQPQHF.

This clonotype has a handful of counts. The rearrangement joins TRBV5-6 to TRBJ2-1; the match to TRBD2 covers 11 bases. Germline assignment: CDR1 SGHDT and CDR2 YYEEEE. V lost 0 bases and J lost 4; bases outside the gene matches: 3. The CDR3 is 16 residues long. CDR3 bases: TGTGCCAGCAGCTTGGGACCTAGCGGGAGGTACAATGAGCAGTTCTTC. Its translation is CASSLGPSGRYNEQFF.

A few counts support this clonotype. This chain uses TRBV27 with TRBJ1-2, with D possibly TRBD1 on 5 matching bases. This CDR3 has 13 amino acids. Per germline, CDR1 MNHEY and CDR2 SMNVEV (reference sequence). V shed 6 bases and J shed 3 bases, with 11 bases lying between them. The CDR3 DNA sequence: TGTGCCAGCAGAGGGACGGCCCACTATGGCTACACCTTC. Protein product: CASRGTAHYGYTF.

The rearrangement uses TRBV6-5 and TRBJ1-1; the match to TRBD1 covers 7 bases. Germline CDR1 and CDR2: MNHEY and SVGAGI. V gave up 2 bases and J gave up 9 bases; unmatched junction bases: 6. The CDR3 runs 13 residues. The CDR3 coding sequence is TGTGCCAGCAGTTACCCCGGGACAGCTAAAGCTTTCTTT. This translates into CASSYPGTAKAFF.

There are a few counts of this clonotype. The V call is TRBV20-1, the J call TRBJ2-3, with 11 bases matching TRBD2. CDR1 and CDR2 from the germline V gene are DFQATT and SNEGSKA (reference sequence). V trimming: 3 bases; J trimming: 4 bases; junction bases outside the gene matches: 6. The CDR3 is made up of 15 amino acids. The CDR3 is CSASMASGRSDTQYF. The CDR3 coding sequence is TGCAGTGCTAGCATGGCTAGCGGGAGGTCAGATACGCAGTATTTT.

This clonotype has a handful of counts. This rearrangement joins TRBV7-9 to TRBJ1-2; D is ambiguous. The V end was cut by 2 bases, the J end by 8 bases, with 6 bases between. This CDR3 has 11 amino acids. Germline values: CDR1 SEHNR, CDR2 FQNEAQ (reference sequence). The CDR3 bases are TGTGCCAGCAGCTTAAAGGGAGGCTACACCTTC. Protein: CASSLKGGYTF.

This clonotype was observed at least ten times. This chain uses TRBV28 with TRBJ1-2; D gene unclear. The CDR3 runs 12 residues. The V gene lost 1 base and the J gene lost 2 bases, with 2 bases spanning the gap. Per germline, CDR1 MDHEN and CDR2 SYDVKM. The CDR3 coding sequence is TGTGCCAGCAGTTTATCCAACTATGGCTACACCTTC. Amino acids: CASSLSNYGYTF.

CDR3 in amino acids: CSARRGVDSPLHF. Here the CDR3 DNA reads TGCAGTGCTAGAAGGGGGGTCGATTCACCCCTCCACTTT. The chain links TRBV20-1 to TRBJ1-6; possibly TRBD1 for D (6 bases). Deletions cut 2 bases from V and 8 bases from J, with 10 bases between. Germline assignment: CDR1 DFQATT and CDR2 SNEGSKA (reference sequence). The CDR3 contains 13 residues.

This clonotype was counted at least ten times. V usage is TRBV28 and J usage is TRBJ1-2, with a weak D call TRBD1 (5 bases). V gave up 5 bases and J gave up 4 bases, with 11 bases separating them. Germline V CDR1 and CDR2: MDHEN, SYDVKM. The CDR3 contains 13 residues. The DNA of the CDR3 is TGTGCCAGCAGTCCCGGGACGGTCTATGGCTACACCTTC. It yields the protein CASSPGTVYGYTF.

This clonotype has a handful of counts. The chain links TRBV4-2 to TRBJ1-2; D possibly corresponds to TRBD1 (5 bases). The CDR3 is 16 residues long. Germline V gives CDR1 LGHNA, CDR2 YNFKEQ. V was pared by 1 base and J by 2 bases, with 14 bases between. This CDR3 reads CASSQAPQGGNYGYTF. In nucleotides, the CDR3 is TGTGCCAGCAGCCAAGCCCCCCAGGGAGGGAACTATGGCTACACCTTC.

This clonotype was counted a few times. The genes are TRBV18 and TRBJ1-6; weak D call: TRBD1 (5 bases). In germline, CDR1 is KGHSH, CDR2 LQKENI. V shed 3 bases and J shed 8 bases, with 8 bases lying between them. The CDR3 length is 13 residues. Here the CDR3 DNA reads TGTGCCAGCTCACCTGGGGGTGATTCACCCCTCCACTTT. As protein: CASSPGGDSPLHF.

This clonotype has only a few counts. The rearrangement joins TRBV20-1 to TRBJ1-1; D gene unclear. The CDR3 sequence is 12 residues long. V shed 6 bases and J shed 3 bases, with 11 bases lying between them. CDR1 DFQATT and CDR2 SNEGSKA come from the germline V gene (reference sequence). CDR3 amino acids: CSASGPDTEAFF. The CDR3 DNA reads as TGCAGTGCAAGTGGACCTGACACTGAAGCTTTCTTT.

A few counts support this clonotype. The chain has TRBV5-1 and TRBJ1-4; possible D gene TRBD1, 6 bases. The V gene lost 1 base and the J gene lost 5 bases, with 9 bases spanning the gap. The CDR3 covers 14 residues. Germline lookup yields CDR1 SGHRS and CDR2 YFSETQ. CDR3: CASSLQGQNEKLFF. DNA for the CDR3: TGCGCCAGCAGCTTGCAGGGACAAAATGAAAAACTGTTTTTT. The full variable domain, with the rest looked up from reference TRBV5-1 and TRBJ1-4, is KAGVTQTPRYLIKTRGQQVTLSCSPISGHRSVSWYQQTPGQGLQFLFEYFSETQRNKGNFPGRFSGRQFSNSRSEMNVSTLELGDSALYLCASSLQGQNEKLFFGSGTQLSVL.

The chain recombines TRBV7-3 with TRBJ2-1; D is unresolved. The CDR3 runs to 16 residues. Germline V gene lookup returns CDR1 SGHTA and CDR2 FQGTGA. Trimming stripped 8 bases from V and 5 bases from J, with 22 bases between. The CDR3 DNA follows: TGTGCCAGCTCTCAAGCGCCCTATCCCACACACAATGAGCAGTTCTTC. It translates to CASSQAPYPTHNEQFF.

V gene TRBV12-3 or TRBV12-4 combines with J gene TRBJ1-2, with no clear D. V dropped 7 bases and J dropped 7 bases, with 13 bases sitting between them. The CDR3 extends over 12 amino acids. CDR3 nucleotides: TGTGCCAGCACCATAGCCGGAGGTGGCTACACCTTC. The encoded protein is CASTIAGGGYTF.

In this sample, this clonotype turned up many times. The V and J genes are TRBV20-1 and TRBJ2-3; 8 nucleotides agree with TRBD1. Germline assignment: CDR1 DFQATT and CDR2 SNEGSKA (reference sequence). V was pared by 6 bases and J by 3 bases, with 5 bases of the junction left unmatched. This CDR3 region has 13 residues. The CDR3 coding sequence is TGCAGTGCACAGCGGACAGGGACAGATACGCAGTATTTT. It yields the protein CSAQRTGTDTQYF.

This clonotype showed up just a few times. The genes are TRBV7-2 and TRBJ1-2; TRBD1 might be the D (6 bases). Deletions cut 6 bases from V and 3 bases from J, with 14 bases between. Germline assignment: CDR1 SGHTA and CDR2 FQGNSA. The CDR3 is 14 residues long. The CDR3 loop reads CASRSRTEDYGYTF. The CDR3 DNA follows: TGTGCCAGCAGGTCGAGGACAGAAGACTATGGCTACACCTTC.

This clonotype occurred a few times. The chain carries TRBV9 and TRBJ1-1; D not certain. The germline V and J ends were trimmed by 0 bases and 4 bases, with 10 bases remaining between them. This CDR3 is built from 14 residues. Germline V lookup: CDR1 SGDLS, CDR2 YYNGEE. CDR3 bases: TGTGCCAGCAGCGTAGATGCGACGGCCACTGAAGCTTTCTTT. Protein sequence: CASSVDATATEAFF.

The V call is TRBV9, the J call TRBJ2-5; TRBD2 matches 8 bases. The CDR3 consists of 15 residues. V gave up 2 bases and J gave up 4 bases; unmatched junction bases: 7. Looked up from germline, CDR1 is SGDLS and CDR2 is YYNGEE. CDR3 sequence reads: CASSVSGSSRETQYF. CDR3 coding DNA: TGTGCCAGCAGCGTGAGCGGGAGTTCAAGAGAGACCCAGTACTTC.

As for this clonotype: One end of the junction does not line up with germline, which may come from a read error. The CDR3 reads CASSSLAGGSYNEPFF. In DNA, the CDR3 is TGTGCCAGCAGCTCATTAGCGGGAGGTTCCTACAATGAGCCGTTCTTC. V and J are TRBV11-2 and TRBJ2-1; TRBD2 aligns across 10 bases. Germline CDR1 SGHAT, CDR2 FQNNGV. This CDR3 has 16 residues.

CDR3 region: CASRTNTGELFF. CDR3 nucleotide sequence: TGTGCCAGTAGGACAAACACCGGGGAGCTGTTTTTT. The gene calls are TRBV6-2 or TRBV6-3 and TRBJ2-2, with D perhaps TRBD1 (5 bases). This CDR3 is 12 amino acids long. Trimming cost V 9 bases and J 2 bases, with 7 bases left between them. The germline CDR1 and CDR2 sequences are MNHEY and SVGEGT.

This clonotype came up a few times. V gene TRBV2 combines with J gene TRBJ2-1; D may be TRBD2 (6 bases). This CDR3 comprises 15 residues. V gave up 4 bases and J gave up 1 base, with 11 bases separating them. Germline CDR1 is SNHLY and CDR2 is FYNNEI. The CDR3 nucleotides are TGTGCCAGCAGTGTAACGGGACTTTCCTACAATGAGCAGTTCTTC. This translates into CASSVTGLSYNEQFF.

This clonotype appeared a few times. The J gene is TRBJ1-1, the V gene TRBV7-3; D is perhaps TRBD1 (6 bases). This CDR3 region has 14 residues. CDR1 is SGHTA, CDR2 FQGTGA, per germline. The ends were cut back, 0 bases at V and 1 base at J, with 6 bases in the middle. For the CDR3, the DNA is TGTGCCAGCAGCTTAACGGACAGGAACACTGAAGCTTTCTTT. Amino acids: CASSLTDRNTEAFF.